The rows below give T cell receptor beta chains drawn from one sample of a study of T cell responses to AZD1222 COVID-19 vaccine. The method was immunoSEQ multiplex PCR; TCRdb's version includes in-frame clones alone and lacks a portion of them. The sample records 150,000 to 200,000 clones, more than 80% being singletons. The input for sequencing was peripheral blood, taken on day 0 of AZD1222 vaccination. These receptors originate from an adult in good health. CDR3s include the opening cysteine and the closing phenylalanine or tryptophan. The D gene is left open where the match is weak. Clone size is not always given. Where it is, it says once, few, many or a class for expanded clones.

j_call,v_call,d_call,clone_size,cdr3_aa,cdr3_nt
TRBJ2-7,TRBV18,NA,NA,CASSPSLGGSYEQYF,TGTGCCAGCTCACCTAGCCTGGGAGGCAGCTACGAGCAGTACTTC
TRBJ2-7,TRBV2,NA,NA,CASSAQRPQGEQYF,TGTGCCAGCAGTGCTCAGAGGCCCCAGGGCGAGCAGTACTTC
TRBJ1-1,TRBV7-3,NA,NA,CASSLQGNTEAFF,TGTGCCAGCAGCTTACAGGGGAACACTGAAGCTTTCTTT
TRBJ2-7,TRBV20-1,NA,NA,CSGRGDNEQYF,TGCAGTGGACGGGGAGATAACGAGCAGTACTTC
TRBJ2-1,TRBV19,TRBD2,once,CASRYTGLADNEQFF,TGTGCCAGTAGATATACGGGACTAGCGGACAATGAGCAGTTCTTC
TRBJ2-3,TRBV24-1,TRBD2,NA,CATSDGAGYFTDTQYF,TGTGCCACCAGTGATGGAGCGGGGTACTTCACAGATACGCAGTATTTT
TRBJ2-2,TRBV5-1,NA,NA,CASSLDSRGSYANTGELFF,TGCGCCAGCAGCTTGGATTCCAGGGGATCTTACGCGAACACCGGGGAGCTGTTTTTT
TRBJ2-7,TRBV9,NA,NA,CASSVGQNYEQYF,TGTGCCAGCAGCGTAGGACAGAACTACGAGCAGTACTTC
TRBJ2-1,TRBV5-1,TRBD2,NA,CASSSGLAAPNEQFF,TGCGCCAGCAGCTCGGGACTAGCTGCCCCCAATGAGCAGTTCTTC
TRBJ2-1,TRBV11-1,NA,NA,CASSSSSRDEQFF,TGTGCCAGCAGCTCCTCCAGCCGCGATGAGCAGTTCTTC
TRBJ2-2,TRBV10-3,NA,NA,CAISEEGIGELFF,TGTGCCATCAGTGAAGAGGGAATAGGGGAGCTGTTTTTT
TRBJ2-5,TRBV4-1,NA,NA,CASSQGLRAGAEETQYF,TGCGCCAGCAGCCAAGGGCTTCGGGCAGGGGCGGAGGAGACCCAGTACTTC
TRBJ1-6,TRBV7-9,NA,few,CASTVDRLGSPLHF,TGTGCCAGCACCGTGGACCGCCTTGGGTCACCCCTCCACTTT
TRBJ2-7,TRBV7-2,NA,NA,CASSFGTGTYEQYF,TGTGCCAGCAGCTTTGGGACTGGGACCTACGAGCAGTACTTC
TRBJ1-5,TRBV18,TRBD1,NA,CASSPVAGQGHQPQHF,TGTGCCAGCTCACCAGTGGCGGGACAGGGGCATCAGCCCCAGCATTTT
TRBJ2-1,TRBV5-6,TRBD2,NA,CASSTTGTSGVYEQFF,TGTGCCAGCAGCACTACCGGGACTAGCGGGGTGTATGAGCAGTTCTTC
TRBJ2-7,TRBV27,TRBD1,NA,CASSLKPPTGGYEQYF,TGTGCCAGCAGTCTGAAACCACCAACAGGGGGCTACGAGCAGTACTTC
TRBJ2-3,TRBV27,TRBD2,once,CASSFTSGRARGTQVTQYF,TGTGCCAGCAGTTTTACTAGCGGGAGGGCCAGAGGAACACAGGTTACGCAGTATTTT
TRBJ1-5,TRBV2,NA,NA,CASSGQGSGNQPQHF,TGTGCCAGCAGTGGCCAGGGAAGTGGCAATCAGCCCCAGCATTTT
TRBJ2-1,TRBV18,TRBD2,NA,CASSPGTSGVNEQFF,TGTGCCAGCTCACCCGGGACTAGCGGGGTAAATGAGCAGTTCTTC
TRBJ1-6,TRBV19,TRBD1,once,CASSTTGGAESPLHF,TGTGCCAGTAGTACCACAGGGGGCGCGGAGTCACCCCTCCACTTT
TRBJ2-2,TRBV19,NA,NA,CASSIVSGNTGELFF,TGTGCCAGTAGTATAGTGAGCGGGAACACCGGGGAGCTGTTTTTT
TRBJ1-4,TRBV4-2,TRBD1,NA,CASSPDRARGEKLFF,TGTGCCAGCAGCCCAGACAGGGCACGGGGTGAAAAACTGTTTTTT
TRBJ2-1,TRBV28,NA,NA,CASSPGTRSSYNEQFF,TGTGCCAGCAGTCCGGGGACGCGTAGCTCCTACAATGAGCAGTTCTTC
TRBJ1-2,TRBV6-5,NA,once,CASSMTDSSHYGYTF,TGTGCCAGCAGTATGACGGACAGCAGCCACTATGGCTACACCTTC
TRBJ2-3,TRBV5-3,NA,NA,CARSFGSEGGGTDTQYF,TGTGCCAGAAGCTTTGGATCGGAGGGAGGAGGCACAGATACGCAGTATTTT
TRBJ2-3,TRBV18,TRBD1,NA,CASSPRQGAPTDTQYF,TGTGCCAGCTCACCCCGACAGGGGGCGCCCACAGATACGCAGTATTTT
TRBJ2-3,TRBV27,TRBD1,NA,CASSSLGTGTTRGWVTDTQYF,TGTGCCAGCAGTTCATTGGGGACAGGGACGACTCGGGGATGGGTTACAGATACGCAGTATTTT
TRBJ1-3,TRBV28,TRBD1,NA,CASSTPGQGGGNTIYF,TGTGCCAGCAGTACTCCCGGACAGGGAGGAGGAAACACCATATATTTT
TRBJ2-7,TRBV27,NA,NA,CASSSSSYEQYF,TGTGCCAGCAGTTCCAGCTCCTACGAGCAGTACTTC
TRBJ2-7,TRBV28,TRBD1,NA,CASSRRGQGLGEQYF,TGTGCCAGCAGCCGACGTGGACAGGGCTTAGGCGAGCAGTACTTC
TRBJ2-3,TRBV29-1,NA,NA,CSVEDPGSSTDTQYF,TGCAGCGTTGAAGATCCGGGGAGTAGCACAGATACGCAGTATTTT
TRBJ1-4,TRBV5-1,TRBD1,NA,CASSLGDRDEKLFF,TGCGCCAGCAGCTTGGGGGACAGGGACGAAAAACTGTTTTTT
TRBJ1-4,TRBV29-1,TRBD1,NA,CSVLGTGGGGEKLFF,TGCAGCGTTTTGGGGACAGGTGGTGGTGGGGAAAAACTGTTTTTT
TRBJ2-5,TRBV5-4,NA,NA,CASSLQNGETQYF,TGTGCCAGCAGCTTGCAAAACGGGGAGACCCAGTACTTC
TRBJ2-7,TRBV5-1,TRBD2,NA,CASSFSGGAYEQYF,TGCGCCAGCAGCTTTAGCGGGGGGGCATACGAGCAGTACTTC
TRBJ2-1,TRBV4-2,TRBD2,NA,CASSQESGDYNEQFF,TGTGCCAGCAGCCAAGAGAGCGGGGACTACAATGAGCAGTTCTTC